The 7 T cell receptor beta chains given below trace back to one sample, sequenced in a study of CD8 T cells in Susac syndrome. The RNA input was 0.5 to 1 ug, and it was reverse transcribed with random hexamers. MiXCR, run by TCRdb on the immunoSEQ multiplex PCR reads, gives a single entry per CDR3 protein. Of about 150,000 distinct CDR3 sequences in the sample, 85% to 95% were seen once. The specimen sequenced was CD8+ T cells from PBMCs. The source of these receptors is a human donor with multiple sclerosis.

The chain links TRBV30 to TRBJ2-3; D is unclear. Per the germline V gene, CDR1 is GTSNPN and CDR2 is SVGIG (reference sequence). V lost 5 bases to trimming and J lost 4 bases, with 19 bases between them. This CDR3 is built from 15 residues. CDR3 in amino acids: CAWSVGDSIADTQYF. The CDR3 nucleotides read TGTGCCTGGTCAGTCGGAGATTCAATCGCAGATACGCAGTATTTT.

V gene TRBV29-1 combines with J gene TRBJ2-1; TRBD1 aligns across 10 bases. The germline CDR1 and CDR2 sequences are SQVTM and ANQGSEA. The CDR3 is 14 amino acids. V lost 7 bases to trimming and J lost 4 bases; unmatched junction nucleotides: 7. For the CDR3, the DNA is TGCAGCGCCTGGGGACAGGGGCTTTACAATGAGCAGTTCTTC. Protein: CSAWGQGLYNEQFF.

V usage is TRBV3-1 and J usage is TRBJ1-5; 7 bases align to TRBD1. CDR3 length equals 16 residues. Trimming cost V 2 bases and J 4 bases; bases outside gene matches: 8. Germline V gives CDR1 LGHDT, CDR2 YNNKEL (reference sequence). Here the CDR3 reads CASSQRPTGLNQPQHF. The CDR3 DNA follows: TGTGCCAGCAGCCAACGCCCGACAGGGTTGAATCAGCCCCAGCATTTT. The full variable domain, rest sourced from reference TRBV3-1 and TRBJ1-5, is DTAVSQTPKYLVTQMGNDKSIKCEQNLGHDTMYWYKQDSKKFLKIMFSYNNKELIINETVPNRFSPKSPDKAHLNLHINSLELGDSAVYFCASSQRPTGLNQPQHFGDGTRLSIL.

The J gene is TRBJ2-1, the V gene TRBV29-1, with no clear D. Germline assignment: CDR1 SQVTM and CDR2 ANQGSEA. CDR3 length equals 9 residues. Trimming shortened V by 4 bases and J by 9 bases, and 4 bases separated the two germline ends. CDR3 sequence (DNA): TGCAGCGTTGGTTCTGAGCAGTTCTTC. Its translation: CSVGSEQFF.

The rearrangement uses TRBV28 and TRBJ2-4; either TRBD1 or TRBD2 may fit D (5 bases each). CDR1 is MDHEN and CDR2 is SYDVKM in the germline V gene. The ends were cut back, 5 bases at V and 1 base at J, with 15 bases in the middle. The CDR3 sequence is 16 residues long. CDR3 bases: TGTGCCAGCAGTACCGAAACCGAGGGGGCCAAAAACATTCAGTACTTC. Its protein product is CASSTETEGAKNIQYF.

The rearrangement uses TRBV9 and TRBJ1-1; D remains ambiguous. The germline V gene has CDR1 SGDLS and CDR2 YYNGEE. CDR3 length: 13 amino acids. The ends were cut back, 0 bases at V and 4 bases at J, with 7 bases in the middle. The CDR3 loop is CASSVVRSTEAFF. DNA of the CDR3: TGTGCCAGCAGCGTAGTGCGGTCCACTGAAGCTTTCTTT.

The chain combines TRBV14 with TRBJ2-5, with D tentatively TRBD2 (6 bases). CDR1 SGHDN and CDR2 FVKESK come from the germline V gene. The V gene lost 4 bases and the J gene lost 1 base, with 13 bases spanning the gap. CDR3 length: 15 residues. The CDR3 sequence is CASSRTGVVQETQYF. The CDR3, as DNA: TGTGCCAGCAGCCGAACGGGGGTGGTCCAAGAGACCCAGTACTTC.